This is a list of T cell receptor beta chains from one sample in a study of T cell repertoires in cytomegalovirus infection. TCRdb reanalysed the reads using MiXCR and keeps one entry per CDR3 protein. The sample holds about 500,000 distinct CDR3 sequences, roughly 34% seen once. Their antigens are not known. This specimen was cultured PBMCs, taken from culture after CMV antigen stimulation. These receptor sequences come from a human donor in good health (CMV status not recorded). Some clones in this sample may be carry-over from other donors' samples. Each CDR3 is given with its conserved first and last residue. Each record gives: V gene, D gene, clone size, J gene, CDR3 protein, CDR3 DNA. D genes are given only for firm matches. The size of a clone is reported for some rows only, either as once, few or many, or as a class for expanded clones.

v_gene: TRBV20-1; d_gene: .; abundance: .; j_gene: TRBJ1-2; CDR3aa: CSARDEVVPTPTLYGYTF; CDR3nt: TGCAGTGCTAGAGATGAGGTAGTCCCGACCCCGACTCTCTATGGCTACACCTTC
v_gene: TRBV7-6; d_gene: TRBD2; abundance: many; j_gene: TRBJ2-3; CDR3aa: CASSGAGGTDTQYF; CDR3nt: TGTGCCAGCAGTGGGGCGGGAGGGACAGATACGCAGTATTTT
v_gene: TRBV7-2; d_gene: TRBD2; abundance: many; j_gene: TRBJ2-1; CDR3aa: CASSNPGTRDEQFF; CDR3nt: TGTGCCAGCAGTAACCCCGGGACTAGGGATGAGCAGTTCTTC
v_gene: TRBV7-9; d_gene: .; abundance: few; j_gene: TRBJ1-2; CDR3aa: CASSRDNNYGYTF; CDR3nt: TGTGCCAGCAGCCGGGACAACAACTATGGCTACACCTTC
v_gene: TRBV6-1; d_gene: .; abundance: few; j_gene: TRBJ2-1; CDR3aa: CASSERRAPNNEQFF; CDR3nt: TGTGCCAGCAGTGAACGGCGGGCCCCTAACAATGAGCAGTTCTTC
v_gene: TRBV7-6; d_gene: TRBD1; abundance: few; j_gene: TRBJ1-4; CDR3aa: CASSLGTGATNEKLFF; CDR3nt: TGTGCCAGCAGCTTGGGGACAGGGGCAACTAATGAAAAACTGTTTTTT
v_gene: TRBV27; d_gene: TRBD2; abundance: few; j_gene: TRBJ2-7; CDR3aa: CASSSGTSGSSYEQYF; CDR3nt: TGTGCCAGCAGTTCCGGGACTAGCGGGAGCTCCTACGAGCAGTACTTC
v_gene: TRBV5-1; d_gene: TRBD1; abundance: few; j_gene: TRBJ1-6; CDR3aa: CASSLSGGQGPPLHF; CDR3nt: TGCGCCAGCAGCTTATCAGGGGGACAAGGACCACCCCTCCACTTT
v_gene: TRBV7-2; d_gene: .; abundance: few; j_gene: TRBJ2-5; CDR3aa: CASSDMETQYF; CDR3nt: TGTGCCAGCAGCGATATGGAGACCCAGTACTTC
v_gene: TRBV13; d_gene: TRBD2; abundance: many; j_gene: TRBJ2-3; CDR3aa: CASSLTVKLAGADTQYF; CDR3nt: TGTGCCAGCAGCTTAACGGTCAAACTAGCGGGAGCGGATACGCAGTATTTT
v_gene: TRBV4-1; d_gene: TRBD2; abundance: .; j_gene: TRBJ2-1; CDR3aa: CASGKSSGRAYNEQFF; CDR3nt: TGCGCCAGTGGAAAGTCTAGCGGGAGGGCCTACAATGAGCAGTTCTTC
v_gene: TRBV27; d_gene: .; abundance: .; j_gene: TRBJ1-5; CDR3aa: CASSLRRGGPNQPQHF; CDR3nt: TGTGCCAGCAGTTTAAGGAGGGGCGGTCCCAATCAGCCCCAGCATTTT
v_gene: TRBV4-1; d_gene: .; abundance: .; j_gene: TRBJ1-6; CDR3aa: CASSLEGGFNRVNSPLHF; CDR3nt: TGCGCCAGCAGCCTCGAGGGAGGGTTTAACAGGGTTAATTCACCCCTCCACTTT
v_gene: TRBV25-1; d_gene: .; abundance: .; j_gene: TRBJ2-6; CDR3aa: CASSEYIPLNSGANVLTF; CDR3nt: TGTGCCAGCAGTGAATATATACCGCTGAACTCTGGGGCCAACGTCCTGACTTTC
v_gene: TRBV6-2/TRBV6-3; d_gene: .; abundance: .; j_gene: TRBJ2-7; CDR3aa: CASSSRGSPRGRYEQYF; CDR3nt: TGTGCCAGCAGTTCCCGGGGAAGTCCGAGGGGAAGGTACGAGCAGTACTTC
v_gene: TRBV10-3; d_gene: .; abundance: .; j_gene: TRBJ2-7; CDR3aa: CAIGGWETYEQYF; CDR3nt: TGTGCCATCGGGGGATGGGAAACCTACGAGCAGTACTTC
v_gene: TRBV5-1; d_gene: .; abundance: .; j_gene: TRBJ2-1; CDR3aa: CASRVGESEQFF; CDR3nt: TGCGCCAGCAGGGTTGGGGAGAGTGAGCAGTTCTTC
v_gene: TRBV7-2; d_gene: TRBD2; abundance: .; j_gene: TRBJ2-7; CDR3aa: CASSRSNSGRAYEQYF; CDR3nt: TGTGCCAGCAGCCGTTCGAATAGCGGGAGGGCCTACGAGCAGTACTTC
v_gene: TRBV20-1; d_gene: .; abundance: .; j_gene: TRBJ2-7; CDR3aa: CSAPGHSYEQYF; CDR3nt: TGCAGTGCTCCAGGACACAGCTACGAGCAGTACTTC
v_gene: TRBV7-9; d_gene: .; abundance: .; j_gene: TRBJ1-1; CDR3aa: CASSQGLGGGETEAFF; CDR3nt: TGTGCCAGCAGCCAGGGGTTAGGGGGGGGAGAAACTGAAGCTTTCTTT
v_gene: TRBV6-1; d_gene: .; abundance: few; j_gene: TRBJ2-3; CDR3aa: CATGTRGGTDTQYF; CDR3nt: TGTGCCACTGGAACTAGGGGCGGCACAGATACGCAGTATTTT
v_gene: TRBV7-2; d_gene: TRBD1; abundance: few; j_gene: TRBJ1-2; CDR3aa: CASSLGQGVNYGYTF; CDR3nt: TGTGCCAGCAGCTTAGGACAGGGGGTTAACTATGGCTACACCTTC
v_gene: TRBV6-2/TRBV6-3; d_gene: .; abundance: few; j_gene: TRBJ1-1; CDR3aa: CASSLLPGTEAFF; CDR3nt: TGTGCCAGCAGTCTCCTCCCCGGCACTGAAGCTTTCTTT
v_gene: TRBV5-5; d_gene: .; abundance: .; j_gene: TRBJ2-7; CDR3aa: CASWRDGYEQYF; CDR3nt: TGTGCCAGCTGGCGGGACGGTTACGAGCAGTACTTC
v_gene: TRBV4-1; d_gene: .; abundance: .; j_gene: TRBJ1-5; CDR3aa: CASSQEQGGQPQHF; CDR3nt: TGCGCCAGCAGCCAAGAACAGGGAGGTCAGCCCCAGCATTTT
v_gene: TRBV23-1; d_gene: .; abundance: .; j_gene: TRBJ2-1; CDR3aa: CASTLRRQGRYNEQFF; CDR3nt: TGCGCCAGCACTCTTAGGAGGCAGGGCCGGTACAATGAGCAGTTCTTC
v_gene: TRBV7-9; d_gene: .; abundance: few; j_gene: TRBJ1-1; CDR3aa: CASSSTLGTEAFF; CDR3nt: TGTGCCAGCAGTTCGACACTCGGGACTGAAGCTTTCTTT
v_gene: TRBV19; d_gene: TRBD2; abundance: few; j_gene: TRBJ2-7; CDR3aa: CASSIGGTSGTYEQYF; CDR3nt: TGTGCCAGTAGTATAGGGGGGACTAGCGGAACCTACGAGCAGTACTTC
v_gene: TRBV20-1; d_gene: TRBD1; abundance: .; j_gene: TRBJ1-4; CDR3aa: CSAQQGARVEKLFF; CDR3nt: TGCAGTGCTCAACAGGGGGCAAGGGTGGAAAAACTGTTTTTT
v_gene: TRBV10-3; d_gene: TRBD1; abundance: few; j_gene: TRBJ2-5; CDR3aa: CAITTGMGETQYF; CDR3nt: TGTGCCATCACGACAGGGATGGGAGAGACCCAGTACTTC
v_gene: TRBV19; d_gene: .; abundance: many; j_gene: TRBJ2-1; CDR3aa: CASNPGSAYNEQFF; CDR3nt: TGTGCCAGTAATCCCGGGAGTGCCTACAATGAGCAGTTCTTC
v_gene: TRBV11-3; d_gene: .; abundance: .; j_gene: TRBJ2-1; CDR3aa: CASSLNELSEQFF; CDR3nt: TGTGCCAGCAGCTTAAATGAGCTAAGTGAGCAGTTCTTC
v_gene: TRBV20-1; d_gene: .; abundance: .; j_gene: TRBJ1-5; CDR3aa: CSASLTAQGPQHF; CDR3nt: TGCAGTGCTAGTCTAACAGCACAGGGGCCCCAGCATTTT
v_gene: TRBV5-8; d_gene: TRBD1; abundance: .; j_gene: TRBJ1-1; CDR3aa: CASNPQGKGDTEAFF; CDR3nt: TGTGCCAGCAACCCACAGGGGAAAGGAGACACTGAAGCTTTCTTT
v_gene: TRBV12-3/TRBV12-4; d_gene: .; abundance: many; j_gene: TRBJ2-3; CDR3aa: CASRLTDTQYF; CDR3nt: TGTGCCAGCAGACTTACAGATACGCAGTATTTT
v_gene: TRBV24-1; d_gene: .; abundance: many; j_gene: TRBJ2-5; CDR3aa: CATSTSHLETQYF; CDR3nt: TGTGCCACCAGTACTTCGCACCTTGAGACCCAGTACTTC
v_gene: TRBV7-2; d_gene: TRBD1; abundance: many; j_gene: TRBJ2-5; CDR3aa: CASSRLGTGTGRETQYF; CDR3nt: TGTGCCAGCAGCCGACTCGGAACCGGGACAGGGAGGGAGACCCAGTACTTC
v_gene: TRBV6-6; d_gene: .; abundance: .; j_gene: TRBJ2-2; CDR3aa: CASSYSRNWELFF; CDR3nt: TGTGCCAGCAGTTACTCGAGAAATTGGGAGCTGTTTTTT
v_gene: TRBV3-1; d_gene: .; abundance: .; j_gene: TRBJ1-6; CDR3aa: CASTRGSSGSPLHF; CDR3nt: TGTGCCAGCACCCGGGGCAGCTCGGGGTCACCCCTCCACTTT
v_gene: TRBV12-3/TRBV12-4; d_gene: TRBD1; abundance: .; j_gene: TRBJ1-2; CDR3aa: CASSQGGARGTYGYTF; CDR3nt: TGTGCCAGCAGTCAGGGGGGGGCCCGGGGTACCTATGGCTACACCTTC